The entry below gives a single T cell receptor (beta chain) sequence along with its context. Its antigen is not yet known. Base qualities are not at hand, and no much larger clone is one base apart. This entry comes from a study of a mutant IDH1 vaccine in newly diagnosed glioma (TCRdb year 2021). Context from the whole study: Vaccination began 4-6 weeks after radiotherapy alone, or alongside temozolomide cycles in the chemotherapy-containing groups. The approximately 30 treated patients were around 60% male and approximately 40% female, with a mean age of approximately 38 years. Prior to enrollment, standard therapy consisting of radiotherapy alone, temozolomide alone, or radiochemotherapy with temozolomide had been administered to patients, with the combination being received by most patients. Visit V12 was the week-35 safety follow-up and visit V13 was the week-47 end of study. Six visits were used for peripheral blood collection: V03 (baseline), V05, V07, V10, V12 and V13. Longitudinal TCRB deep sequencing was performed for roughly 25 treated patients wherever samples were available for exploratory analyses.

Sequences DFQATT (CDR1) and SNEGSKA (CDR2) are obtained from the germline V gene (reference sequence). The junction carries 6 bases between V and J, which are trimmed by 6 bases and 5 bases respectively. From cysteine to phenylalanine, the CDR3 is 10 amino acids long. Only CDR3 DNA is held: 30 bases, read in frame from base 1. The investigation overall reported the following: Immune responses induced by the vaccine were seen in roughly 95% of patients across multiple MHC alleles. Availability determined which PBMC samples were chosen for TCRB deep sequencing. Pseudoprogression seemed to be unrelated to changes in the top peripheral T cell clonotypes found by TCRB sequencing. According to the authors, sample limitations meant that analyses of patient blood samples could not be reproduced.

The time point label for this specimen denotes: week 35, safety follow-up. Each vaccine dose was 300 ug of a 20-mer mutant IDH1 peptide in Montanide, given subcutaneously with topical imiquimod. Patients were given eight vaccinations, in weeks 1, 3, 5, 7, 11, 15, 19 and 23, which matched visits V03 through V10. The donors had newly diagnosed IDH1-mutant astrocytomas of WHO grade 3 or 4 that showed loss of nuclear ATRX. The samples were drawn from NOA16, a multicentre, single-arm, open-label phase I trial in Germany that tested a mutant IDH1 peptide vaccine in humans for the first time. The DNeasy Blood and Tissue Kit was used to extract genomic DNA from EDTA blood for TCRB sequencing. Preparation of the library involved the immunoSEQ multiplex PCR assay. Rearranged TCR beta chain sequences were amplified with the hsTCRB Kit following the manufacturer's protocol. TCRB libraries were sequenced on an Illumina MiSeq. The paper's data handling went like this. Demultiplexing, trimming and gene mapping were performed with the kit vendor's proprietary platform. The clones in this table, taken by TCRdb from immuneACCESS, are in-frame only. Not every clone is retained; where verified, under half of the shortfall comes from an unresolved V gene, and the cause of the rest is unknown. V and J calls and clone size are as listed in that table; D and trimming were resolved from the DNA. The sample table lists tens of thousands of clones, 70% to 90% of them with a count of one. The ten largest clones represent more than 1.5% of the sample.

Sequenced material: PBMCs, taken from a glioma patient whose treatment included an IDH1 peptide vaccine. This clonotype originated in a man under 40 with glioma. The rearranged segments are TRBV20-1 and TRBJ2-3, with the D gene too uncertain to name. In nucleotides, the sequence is TGCAGTGCAGTAGGAGATACGCAGTATTTT. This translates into CSAVGDTQYF.